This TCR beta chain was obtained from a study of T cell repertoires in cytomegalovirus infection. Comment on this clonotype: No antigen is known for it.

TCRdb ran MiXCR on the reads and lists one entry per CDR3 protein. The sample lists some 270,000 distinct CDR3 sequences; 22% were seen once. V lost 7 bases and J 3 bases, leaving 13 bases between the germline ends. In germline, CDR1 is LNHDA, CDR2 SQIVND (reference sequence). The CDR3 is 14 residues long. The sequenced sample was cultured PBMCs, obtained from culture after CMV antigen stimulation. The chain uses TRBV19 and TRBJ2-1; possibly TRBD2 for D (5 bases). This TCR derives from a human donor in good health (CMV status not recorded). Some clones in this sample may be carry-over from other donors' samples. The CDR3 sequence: CASTPGKYYNEQFF. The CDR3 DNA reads TGTGCCAGTACCCCGGGGAAGTACTACAATGAGCAGTTCTTC. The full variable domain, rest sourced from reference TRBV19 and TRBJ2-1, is DGGITQSPKYLFRKEGQNVTLSCEQNLNHDAMYWYRQDPGQGLRLIYYSQIVNDFQKGDIAEGYSVSREKKESFPLTVTSAQKNPTAFYLCASTPGKYYNEQFFGPGTRLTVL.